This entry is about one T cell receptor (beta chain). The protocol was immunoSEQ multiplex PCR, while the TCRdb copy is restricted to in-frame clones and leaves out a portion. Of hundreds of thousands of clones listed, about 90% were seen once; the top ten hold more than 1%. This sample was taken from a study of blood T cell repertoires in COVID-19. The source material was PBMCs or T cells enriched from blood (not recorded which). This receptor was taken from a woman in her twenties or thirties who had recovered from COVID-19.

The chain's CDR3 is CAISETGGESHGYTF. In DNA, the CDR3 is TGTGCCATCAGTGAAACGGGGGGCGAAAGTCATGGCTACACCTTC. This chain connects TRBV10-3 to TRBJ1-2; possible D gene TRBD1, 6 bases. The V gene's germline CDR1 is ENHRY and CDR2 SYGVKD. This CDR3 spans 15 amino acids. V lost 3 bases to trimming and J lost 6 bases, with 17 bases between them.